This T cell receptor beta chain was recorded in a study of T cell responses to AZD1222 COVID-19 vaccine. In this sample, this clone turned up once. The data were produced by immunoSEQ multiplex PCR, yet TCRdb's version contains in-frame clones alone and is incomplete. The profile shows some 53,000 clones, 87% of them singletons. Germline CDR1 is KGHSH and CDR2 is LQKENI. This CDR3 has 15 amino acids. The ends lost 4 bases at V and 0 bases at J; junction bases unmatched: 2. The sequences come from peripheral blood, collected 28 days after the second AZD1222 dose. The receptor was isolated from an adult who received the AZD1222 COVID-19 vaccine. The chain joins TRBV18 to TRBJ2-7, with TRBD2 matching over 11 bases. Written as DNA, the CDR3 is TGTGCCAGCTCACAAACTAGCGGGAGCTCCTACGAGCAGTACTTC. It yields the protein CASSQTSGSSYEQYF.